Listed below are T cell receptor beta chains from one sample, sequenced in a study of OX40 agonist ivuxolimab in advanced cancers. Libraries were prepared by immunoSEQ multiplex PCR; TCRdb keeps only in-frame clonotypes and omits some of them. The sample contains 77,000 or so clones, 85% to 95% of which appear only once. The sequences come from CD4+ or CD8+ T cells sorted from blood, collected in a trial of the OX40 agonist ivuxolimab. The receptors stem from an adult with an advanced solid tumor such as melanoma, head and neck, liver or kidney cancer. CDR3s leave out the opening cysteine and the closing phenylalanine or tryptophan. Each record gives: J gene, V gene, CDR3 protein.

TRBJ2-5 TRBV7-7 ASSLGGGQETQY
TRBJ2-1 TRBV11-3 ASSSPNNEQF
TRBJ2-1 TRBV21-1 ASSVGQGNYNEQF
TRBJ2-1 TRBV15 ATKSTLAGGYNEQF
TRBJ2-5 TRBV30 AWSLTRGQGLETQY
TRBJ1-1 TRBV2 ASSEQGAFQTEAF
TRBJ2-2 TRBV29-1 SVEPDLNTGELF
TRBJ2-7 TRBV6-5 ASSPPGQGLEQY
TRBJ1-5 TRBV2 ASSDVGGRGGQPQH
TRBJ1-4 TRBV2 ASSIPNRGQSNEKLF
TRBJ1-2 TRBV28 ASTTGSGYT
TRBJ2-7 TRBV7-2 ASSPPSGRATYEQY
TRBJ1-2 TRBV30 AWSGGSGYGYT
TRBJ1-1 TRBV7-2 ASSTPTGNTEAF
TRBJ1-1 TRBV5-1 ASSLVGGNTEAF